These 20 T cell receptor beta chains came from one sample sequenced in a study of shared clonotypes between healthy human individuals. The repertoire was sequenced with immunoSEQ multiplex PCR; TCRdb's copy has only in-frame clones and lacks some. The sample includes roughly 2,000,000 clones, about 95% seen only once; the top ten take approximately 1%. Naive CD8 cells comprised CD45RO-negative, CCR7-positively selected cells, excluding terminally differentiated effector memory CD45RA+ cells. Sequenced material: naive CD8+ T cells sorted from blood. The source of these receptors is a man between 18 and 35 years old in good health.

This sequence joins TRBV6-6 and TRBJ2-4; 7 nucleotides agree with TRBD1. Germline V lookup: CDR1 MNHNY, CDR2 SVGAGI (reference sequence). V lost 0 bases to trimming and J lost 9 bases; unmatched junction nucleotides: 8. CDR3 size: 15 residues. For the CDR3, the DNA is TGTGCCAGCAGTTACTCGAGCGAGGGGGCGGGCATTCAGTACTTC. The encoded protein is CASSYSSEGAGIQYF.

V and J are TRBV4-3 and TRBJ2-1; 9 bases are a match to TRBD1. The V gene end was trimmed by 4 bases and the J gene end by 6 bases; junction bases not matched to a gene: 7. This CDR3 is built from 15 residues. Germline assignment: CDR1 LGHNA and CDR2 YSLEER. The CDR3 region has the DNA TGCGCCAGCAGCCCCAGAACAGGGGGCATCAATGAGCAGTTCTTC. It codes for CASSPRTGGINEQFF.

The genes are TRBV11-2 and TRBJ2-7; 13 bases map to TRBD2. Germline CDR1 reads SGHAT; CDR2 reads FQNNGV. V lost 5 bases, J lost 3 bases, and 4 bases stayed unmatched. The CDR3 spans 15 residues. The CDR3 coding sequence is TGTGCCAGCAGCCCACGGACTAGCGGGAGCTACGAGCAGTACTTC. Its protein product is CASSPRTSGSYEQYF.

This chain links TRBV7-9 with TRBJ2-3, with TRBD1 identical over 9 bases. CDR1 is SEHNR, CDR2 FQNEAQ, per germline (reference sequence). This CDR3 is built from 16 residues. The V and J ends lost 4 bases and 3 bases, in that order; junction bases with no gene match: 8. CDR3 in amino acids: CASSSNRDRVTDTQYF. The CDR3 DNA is TGTGCCAGCAGCTCGAACCGGGACAGGGTAACAGATACGCAGTATTTT.

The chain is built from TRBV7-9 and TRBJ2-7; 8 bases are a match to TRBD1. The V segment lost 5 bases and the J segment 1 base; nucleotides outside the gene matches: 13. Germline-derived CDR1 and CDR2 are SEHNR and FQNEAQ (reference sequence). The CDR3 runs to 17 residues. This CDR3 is CASSPSDGTGMSYEQYF. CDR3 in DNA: TGTGCCAGCAGCCCATCGGACGGGACAGGTATGTCCTACGAGCAGTACTTC.

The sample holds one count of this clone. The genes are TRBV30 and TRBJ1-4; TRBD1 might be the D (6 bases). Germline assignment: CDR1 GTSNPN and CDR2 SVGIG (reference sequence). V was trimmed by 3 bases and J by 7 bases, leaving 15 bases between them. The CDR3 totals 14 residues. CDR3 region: CAWRPTGGGEKLFF. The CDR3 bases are TGTGCCTGGAGACCCACCGGAGGGGGTGAAAAACTGTTTTTT.

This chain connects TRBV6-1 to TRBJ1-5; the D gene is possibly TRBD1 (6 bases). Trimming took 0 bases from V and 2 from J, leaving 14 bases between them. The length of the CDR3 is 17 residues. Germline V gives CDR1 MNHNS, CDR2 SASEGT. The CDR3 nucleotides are TGTGCCAGCAGTGAAGCGTCTTGGGGGCTTGGCAATCAGCCCCAGCATTTT. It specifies CASSEASWGLGNQPQHF.

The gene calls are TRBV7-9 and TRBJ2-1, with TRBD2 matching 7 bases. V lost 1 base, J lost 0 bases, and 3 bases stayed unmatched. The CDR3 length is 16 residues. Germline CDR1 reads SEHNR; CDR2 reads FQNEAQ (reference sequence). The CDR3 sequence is CASSLGSSGSYNEQFF. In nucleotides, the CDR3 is TGTGCCAGCAGCTTAGGGTCTAGCGGCTCCTACAATGAGCAGTTCTTC.

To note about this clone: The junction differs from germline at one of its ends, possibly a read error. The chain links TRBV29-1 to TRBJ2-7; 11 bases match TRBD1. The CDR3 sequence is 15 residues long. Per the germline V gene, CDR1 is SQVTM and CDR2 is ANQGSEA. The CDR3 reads CSVEARDRGSYEQYF. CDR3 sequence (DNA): TGCAGCGTCGAAGCCCGGGACAGGGGGTCCTACGAGCAGTACTTC.

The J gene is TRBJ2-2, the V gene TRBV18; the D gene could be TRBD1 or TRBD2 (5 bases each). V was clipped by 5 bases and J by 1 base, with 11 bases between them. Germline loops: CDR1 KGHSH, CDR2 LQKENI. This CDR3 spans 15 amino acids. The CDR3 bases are TGTGCCAGCTCAGATGGGGACGAGAACACCGGGGAGCTGTTTTTT. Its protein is CASSDGDENTGELFF.

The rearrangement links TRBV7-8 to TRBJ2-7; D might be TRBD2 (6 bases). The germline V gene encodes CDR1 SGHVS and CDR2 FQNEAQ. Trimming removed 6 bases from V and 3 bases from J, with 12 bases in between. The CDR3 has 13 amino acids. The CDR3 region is CASRRTGSYEQYF. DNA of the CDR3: TGTGCCAGCAGGCGAACCGGGAGCTACGAGCAGTACTTC.

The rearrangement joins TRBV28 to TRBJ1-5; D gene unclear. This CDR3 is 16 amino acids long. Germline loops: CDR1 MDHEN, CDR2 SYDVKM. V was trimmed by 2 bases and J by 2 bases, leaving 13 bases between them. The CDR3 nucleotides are TGTGCCAGCAGTTTAAAGGAGGGAACAGGCAATCAGCCCCAGCATTTT. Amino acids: CASSLKEGTGNQPQHF.

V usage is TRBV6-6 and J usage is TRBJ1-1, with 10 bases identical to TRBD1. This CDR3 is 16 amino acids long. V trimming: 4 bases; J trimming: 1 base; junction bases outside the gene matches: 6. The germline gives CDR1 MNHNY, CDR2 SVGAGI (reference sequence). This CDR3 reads CASSSGQGESNTEAFF. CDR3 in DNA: TGTGCCAGCAGTTCAGGACAGGGGGAATCGAACACTGAAGCTTTCTTT.

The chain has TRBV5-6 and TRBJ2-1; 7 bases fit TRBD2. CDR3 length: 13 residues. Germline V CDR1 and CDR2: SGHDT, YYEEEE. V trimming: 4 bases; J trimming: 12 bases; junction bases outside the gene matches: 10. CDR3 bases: TGTGCCAGCAGCCTGGGGACTAATGGGTTGCAGTTCTTC. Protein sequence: CASSLGTNGLQFF.

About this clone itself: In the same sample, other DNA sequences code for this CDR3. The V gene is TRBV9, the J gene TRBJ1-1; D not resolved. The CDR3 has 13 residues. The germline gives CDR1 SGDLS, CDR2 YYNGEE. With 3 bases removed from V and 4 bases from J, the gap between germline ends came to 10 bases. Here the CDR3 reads CASSAGGITEAFF. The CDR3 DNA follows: TGTGCCAGCAGCGCCGGCGGGATCACTGAAGCTTTCTTT.

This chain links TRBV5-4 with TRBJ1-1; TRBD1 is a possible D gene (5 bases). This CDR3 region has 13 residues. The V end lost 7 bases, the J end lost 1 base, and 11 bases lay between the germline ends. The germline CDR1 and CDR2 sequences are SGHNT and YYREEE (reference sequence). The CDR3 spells CASLGTGNTEAFF. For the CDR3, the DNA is TGTGCCAGCTTGGGGACTGGGAACACTGAAGCTTTCTTT.

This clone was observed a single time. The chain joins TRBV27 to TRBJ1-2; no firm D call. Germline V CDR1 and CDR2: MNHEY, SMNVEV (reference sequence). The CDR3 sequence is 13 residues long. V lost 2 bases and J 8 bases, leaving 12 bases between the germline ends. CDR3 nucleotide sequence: TGTGCCAGCAGTTTAGGACTGGGAGGCGGCTACACCTTC. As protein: CASSLGLGGGYTF.

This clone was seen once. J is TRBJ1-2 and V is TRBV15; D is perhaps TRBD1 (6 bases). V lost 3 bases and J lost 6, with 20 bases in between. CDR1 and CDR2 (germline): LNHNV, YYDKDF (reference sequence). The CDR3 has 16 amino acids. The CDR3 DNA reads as TGTGCCACCAGCAGCTCCTTTACAGGGCTTGGGGATGGCTACACCTTC. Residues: CATSSSFTGLGDGYTF.

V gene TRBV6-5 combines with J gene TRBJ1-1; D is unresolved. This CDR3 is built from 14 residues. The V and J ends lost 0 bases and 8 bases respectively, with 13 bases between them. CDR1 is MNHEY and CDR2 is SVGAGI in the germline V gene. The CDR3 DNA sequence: TGTGCCAGCAGTTACTCGATTTCTAGGACCGAAGCTTTCTTT. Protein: CASSYSISRTEAFF.

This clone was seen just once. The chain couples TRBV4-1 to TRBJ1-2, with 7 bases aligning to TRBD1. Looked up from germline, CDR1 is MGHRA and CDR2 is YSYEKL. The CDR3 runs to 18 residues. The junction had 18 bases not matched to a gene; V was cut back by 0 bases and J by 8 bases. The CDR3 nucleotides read TGCGCCAGCAGCCAAGAAGGAGGGACAGTTTATAATATGCCGGGCTACACCTTC. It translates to CASSQEGGTVYNMPGYTF.